The 23 T cell receptor beta chains in this list originate from one sample, sequenced in a study of glioma-infiltrating T cells after dendritic cell vaccination. Clones were read by immunoSEQ multiplex PCR, and TCRdb kept only the in-frame ones, dropping some. The table lists tens of thousands of clones, 85% of them singletons. Time point: after dendritic cell vaccination, including at tumor progression/relapse. Sequenced material: blood, taken after dendritic cell vaccination. The receptor source for this set is a human donor with glioblastoma.

This CDR3 reads CASSLVGGLTYEQYF. The CDR3, as DNA: TGTGCCAGCAGTTTAGTCGGGGGGCTGACCTACGAGCAGTACTTC. This chain links TRBV27 with TRBJ2-7; a weak D match, TRBD2 (7 bases). V lost 2 bases and J lost 2, with 13 bases in between. The CDR3 runs to 15 residues. The V gene's germline CDR1 is MNHEY and CDR2 SMNVEV (reference sequence).

The chain couples TRBV4-1 to TRBJ2-2, with 7 bases matching TRBD1. Trimming at V came to 6 bases and at J to 0 bases, leaving 7 bases not matched to a gene. The length of the CDR3 is 16 residues. From germline, CDR1 is MGHRA and CDR2 YSYEKL. The CDR3 spells CASRSTQGANTGELFF. The DNA for the CDR3 is TGCGCCAGCAGGTCCACCCAGGGGGCGAACACCGGGGAGCTGTTTTTT.

The chain has TRBV27 and TRBJ2-7, with 16 bases aligning to TRBD2. CDR1 and CDR2 from the germline V gene are MNHEY and SMNVEV (reference sequence). CDR3 length equals 17 residues. The ends lost 6 bases at V and 2 bases at J; junction bases unmatched: 7. In DNA, the CDR3 is TGTGCCAGCAGAAGGGGACTAGCGGGAGGGCAGACCTACGAGCAGTACTTC. Translating it yields CASRRGLAGGQTYEQYF.

This chain uses TRBV30 with TRBJ2-7, with 10 bases lining up with TRBD2. This CDR3 has 14 residues. V lost 4 bases and J lost 1; bases outside the gene matches: 4. The germline V gene has CDR1 GTSNPN and CDR2 SVGIG (reference sequence). This CDR3 reads CAWTSGSPSYEQYF. The CDR3, as DNA: TGTGCCTGGACTAGCGGGAGTCCATCCTACGAGCAGTACTTC.

The chain recombines TRBV7-2 with TRBJ2-4; D is undetermined. Germline V gives CDR1 SGHTA, CDR2 FQGNSA. There are 16 residues in the CDR3. The V gene lost 1 base and the J gene lost 0 bases, with 10 bases spanning the gap. The CDR3 DNA reads as TGTGCCAGCAGCTTAGAGCGAGACCGAGCCAAAAACATTCAGTACTTC. As protein: CASSLERDRAKNIQYF. Full variable domain (remainder filled in from reference TRBV7-2 and TRBJ2-4): GAGVSQSPSNKVTEKGKDVELRCDPISGHTALYWYRQSLGQGLEFLIYFQGNSAPDKSGLPSDRFSAERTGGSVSTLTIQRTQQEDSAVYLCASSLERDRAKNIQYFGAGTRLSVL.

Written as DNA, the CDR3 is TGTGCCAGCAGCCTACTAACACTGGGAGCTAACTATGGCTACACCTTC. The encoded protein is CASSLLTLGANYGYTF. This chain uses TRBV7-2 with TRBJ1-2; D is unclear. The CDR3 runs 16 residues. Trimming stripped 5 bases from V and 0 bases from J, with 16 bases between. From germline, CDR1 is SGHTA and CDR2 FQGNSA.

The V gene is TRBV11-2, the J gene TRBJ1-5; no definite D call. Germline V gene sequence: CDR1 SGHAT, CDR2 FQNNGV. CDR3 length: 12 amino acids. The V end lost 5 bases, the J end lost 9 bases, and 11 bases lay between the germline ends. The CDR3 coding sequence is TGTGCCAGCAGCACGGGTTTAGGGCCCCAGCATTTT. Protein sequence: CASSTGLGPQHF. Together with reference TRBV11-2 and TRBJ1-5, the CDR3 gives the full variable domain: EAGVAQSPRYKIIEKRQSVAFWCNPISGHATLYWYQQILGQGPKLLIQFQNNGVVDDSQLPKDRFSAERLKGVDSTLKIQPAKLEDSAVYLCASSTGLGPQHFGDGTRLSIL.

The chain joins TRBV30 to TRBJ1-1; TRBD1 might be the D (6 bases). The CDR3 covers 17 residues. CDR1 is GTSNPN and CDR2 is SVGIG in the germline V gene (reference sequence). V lost 3 bases and J 0 bases, leaving 20 bases between the germline ends. CDR3 sequence: CAWRLQGPRLMNTEAFF. For the CDR3, the DNA is TGTGCCTGGAGGCTACAGGGACCCCGCCTGATGAACACTGAAGCTTTCTTT.

This rearrangement joins TRBV7-9 to TRBJ1-4; 10 nucleotides agree with TRBD1. Trimming at V came to 5 bases and at J to 7 bases, leaving 10 bases not matched to a gene. Germline CDR1 and CDR2: SEHNR and FQNEAQ (reference sequence). The CDR3 covers 16 residues. The CDR3 bases are TGTGCCAGCAGCGGACAGGGGGGAATGTCTATTGAAAAACTGTTTTTT. As protein: CASSGQGGMSIEKLFF.

The rearrangement joins TRBV9 to TRBJ1-2, with 8 bases lining up with TRBD1. The CDR3 extends over 15 amino acids. V dropped 1 base and J dropped 4; count of bases not matched to a gene: 6. Germline V gene lookup returns CDR1 SGDLS and CDR2 YYNGEE. Here the CDR3 reads CASSVTDRGGYGYTF. CDR3 coding DNA: TGTGCCAGCAGCGTAACCGACAGGGGAGGCTATGGCTACACCTTC.

This clone was seen a handful of times. The CDR3 is CASSLNPGGPYNEQFF. The CDR3 DNA follows: TGTGCCAGCAGCTTAAACCCGGGGGGCCCCTACAATGAGCAGTTCTTC. J is TRBJ2-1 and V is TRBV13; possible D gene TRBD2, 7 bases. Trimming left V 2 bases short and J 2 bases short, with 13 bases between. This CDR3 contains 16 residues. The germline V gene has CDR1 PRHDT and CDR2 FYEKMQ (reference sequence).

The chain couples TRBV18 to TRBJ1-5, with 9 bases fitting TRBD1. V lost 2 bases to trimming and J lost 0 bases; unmatched junction nucleotides: 5. Germline CDR1 is KGHSH and CDR2 is LQKENI. The CDR3 loop spans 17 amino acids. This CDR3 is CASSPTDRGNSNQPQHF. The CDR3 coding sequence is TGTGCCAGCTCACCAACCGACAGGGGGAATAGCAATCAGCCCCAGCATTTT. Complete variable domain (other parts from reference TRBV18 and TRBJ1-5): NAGVMQNPRHLVRRRGQEARLRCSPMKGHSHVYWYRQLPEEGLKFMVYLQKENIIDESGMPKERFSAEFPKEGPSILRIQQVVRGDSAAYFCASSPTDRGNSNQPQHFGDGTRLSIL.

J is TRBJ1-6 and V is TRBV7-8, with 9 bases matching TRBD1. The CDR3 extends over 13 amino acids. The V segment lost 5 bases and the J segment 14 bases; nucleotides outside the gene matches: 7. Germline V gene lookup returns CDR1 SGHVS and CDR2 FQNEAQ. CDR3 in amino acids: CASSRDRDQALHF. CDR3 in DNA: TGTGCCAGCAGCCGGGACAGGGACCAGGCCCTCCACTTT. Supplemented by reference TRBV7-8 and TRBJ1-6, the full variable domain reads GAGVSQSPRYKVAKRGQDVALRCDPISGHVSLFWYQQALGQGPEFLTYFQNEAQLDKSGLPSDRFFAERPEGSVSTLKIQRTQQEDSAVYLCASSRDRDQALHFGNGTRLTVT.

This clone has only one observation. V is TRBV6-5 and J is TRBJ2-7, with 10 bases identical to TRBD1. The CDR3 covers 15 residues. V gave up 8 bases and J gave up 7 bases; unmatched junction bases: 14. The germline gives CDR1 MNHEY, CDR2 SVGAGI. The CDR3 coding sequence is TGTGCCAGCTCCGTAGAGGGACAGGGGACCCCGGAGCAGTACTTC. It yields the protein CASSVEGQGTPEQYF.

CDR3 amino acids: CASSARLAGGFSYEQYF. Here the CDR3 DNA reads TGCGCCAGCAGCGCCCGACTAGCGGGAGGCTTCTCCTACGAGCAGTACTTC. This chain uses TRBV5-1 with TRBJ2-7; TRBD2 matches at 13 bases. The germline V gene encodes CDR1 SGHRS and CDR2 YFSETQ. The CDR3 is made up of 17 amino acids. J lost 0 bases, V lost 4 bases, and 7 bases had no gene match.

The table lists this clone with a count of one. The chain links TRBV28 to TRBJ1-4; possible D gene TRBD1, 6 bases. Germline V gene sequence: CDR1 MDHEN, CDR2 SYDVKM. The CDR3 runs to 11 residues. V was clipped by 6 bases and J by 12 bases, with 11 bases between them. CDR3 DNA: TGTGCCAGCAGGTACTCAGGGGAACTGTTTTTT. This gives the protein CASRYSGELFF.

This chain connects TRBV5-1 to TRBJ2-1, with 13 bases aligning to TRBD2. V shed 2 bases, J shed 3 bases, and the junction held 17 bases outside the gene matches. The germline V gene has CDR1 SGHRS and CDR2 YFSETQ. The CDR3 is made up of 21 amino acids. CDR3 residues: CASSLRGDGLAGAKDYNEQFF. CDR3 nucleotides: TGCGCCAGCAGCTTAAGGGGGGATGGACTAGCGGGAGCGAAAGACTACAATGAGCAGTTCTTC.

This clone was seen more than once but under ten times. The CDR3 here is CASSQDLAGGPDTQYF. The CDR3 DNA is TGCGCCAGCAGCCAAGATCTAGCGGGGGGGCCAGATACGCAGTATTTT. The chain carries TRBV4-3 and TRBJ2-3; 12 bases are a match to TRBD2. The germline V gene has CDR1 LGHNA and CDR2 YSLEER. Unmatched junction bases numbered 2, after V lost 0 bases and J lost 4 bases. CDR3 size: 16 residues.

J is TRBJ1-4 and V is TRBV2, with D unclear. Per the germline V gene, CDR1 is SNHLY and CDR2 is FYNNEI. The CDR3 length is 12 residues. V was shortened by 3 bases and J by 8 bases, with 7 bases between the two germline ends. The CDR3: CASSDAREKLFF. DNA for the CDR3: TGTGCCAGCAGTGACGCCCGGGAAAAACTGTTTTTT.

The genes are TRBV29-1 and TRBJ2-1; possible D gene TRBD2, 7 bases. Germline V gives CDR1 SQVTM, CDR2 ANQGSEA. This CDR3 has 14 residues. The chain's CDR3 is CRLGGDHSYNEQFF. CDR3 DNA: TGCAGGTTAGGGGGGGACCACTCCTACAATGAGCAGTTCTTC.

This clone showed up just once. CDR3 nucleotides: TGCGCCAGCAGCTCGGACAGACACTACGAGCAGTACTTC. Its translation: CASSSDRHYEQYF. The chain uses TRBV5-1 and TRBJ2-7, with D possibly matching TRBD1 (6 bases). Trimming removed 3 bases at V and 3 bases at J, with 10 bases between. CDR1 is SGHRS and CDR2 is YFSETQ in the germline V gene. CDR3 length: 13 residues.

This clone was recorded only once. The chain uses TRBV9 and TRBJ1-5; D uncertain. The CDR3 spans 13 residues. Trimming cost V 0 bases and J 4 bases, with 5 bases left between them. Per germline, CDR1 SGDLS and CDR2 YYNGEE. The CDR3 coding sequence is TGTGCCAGCAGCGTAGGTGTAAATCAGCCCCAGCATTTT. Translation gives CASSVGVNQPQHF.

The rearrangement links TRBV28 to TRBJ2-2; possibly TRBD2 for D (6 bases). V lost 5 bases, J lost 2 bases, and 9 bases lay in between. CDR3 length: 14 amino acids. Germline V gene lookup returns CDR1 MDHEN and CDR2 SYDVKM. This chain's CDR3 is CASSPGLNTGELFF. CDR3 nucleotides: TGTGCCAGCAGTCCGGGACTTAACACCGGGGAGCTGTTTTTT.